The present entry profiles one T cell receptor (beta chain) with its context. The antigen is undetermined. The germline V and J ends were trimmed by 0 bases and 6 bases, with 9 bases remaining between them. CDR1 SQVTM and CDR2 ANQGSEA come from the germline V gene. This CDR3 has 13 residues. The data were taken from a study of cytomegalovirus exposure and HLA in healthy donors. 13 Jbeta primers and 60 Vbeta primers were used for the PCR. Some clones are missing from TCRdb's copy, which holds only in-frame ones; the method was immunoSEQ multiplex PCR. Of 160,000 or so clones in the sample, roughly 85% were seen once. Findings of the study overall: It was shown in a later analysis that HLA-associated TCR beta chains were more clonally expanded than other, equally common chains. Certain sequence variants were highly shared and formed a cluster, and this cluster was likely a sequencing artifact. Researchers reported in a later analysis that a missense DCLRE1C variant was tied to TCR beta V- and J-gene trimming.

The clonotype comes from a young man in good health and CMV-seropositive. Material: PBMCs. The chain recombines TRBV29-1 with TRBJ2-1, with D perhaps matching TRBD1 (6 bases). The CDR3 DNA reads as TGCAGCGTTGAAGATGGGGGCGCCAATGAGCAGTTCTTC. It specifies CSVEDGGANEQFF.